This T cell receptor beta chain was captured in a study of blood T cells in healthy people across ages. Points from the study as a whole: Conclusively comparing naive with antigen-experienced cells was impossible with unsorted PBMCs.

The authors ran a second PCR of roughly 6 to 12 cycles using a sample-barcoded 5' primer and a J-beta primer mix. The authors tagged each cDNA molecule using a template-switch adaptor with 12 random nucleotides. From the 5' RACE reads, TCRdb called clonotypes with MiXCR, one entry per CDR3 protein. The data show hundreds of thousands of distinct CDR3 sequences, roughly a quarter seen once. This clonotype was observed a handful of times. Its antigen is as yet unknown. Mismatch with germline at one junction end may stem from a read error. Germline loops: CDR1 SSHAT, CDR2 FNYEAQ (reference sequence). The CDR3 totals 15 residues.

The sequencing input was blood. J is TRBJ2-1 and V is TRBV7-7; TRBD1 aligns across 9 bases. This sequence originates from a woman in her 70s in good health. CDR3 sequence reads: CASSAGTGPNNEQFF. CDR3 nucleotide sequence: TGTGCTAGCAGCGCCGGGACAGGGCCAAACAATGAGCAGTTCTTC.